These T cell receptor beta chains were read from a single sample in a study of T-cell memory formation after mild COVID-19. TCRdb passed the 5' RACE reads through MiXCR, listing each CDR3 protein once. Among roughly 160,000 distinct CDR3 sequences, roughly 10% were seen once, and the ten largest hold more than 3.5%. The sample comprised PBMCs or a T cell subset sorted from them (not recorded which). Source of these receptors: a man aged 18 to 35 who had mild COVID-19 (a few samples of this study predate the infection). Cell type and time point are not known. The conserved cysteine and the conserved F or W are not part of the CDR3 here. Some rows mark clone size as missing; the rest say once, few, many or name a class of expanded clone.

ASSPRQGKPYEQY,TRBV5-1,many
ASSLAPGQGLYEQY,TRBV5-6,few
ASTRRDTQY,TRBV18,many
ASSLAGTGLNTEAF,TRBV5-1,many
ASSLGGVRDTQY,TRBV7-2,few
ASSLNSRGVRDTQY,TRBV7-3,many
ASSAPLAESTDTQY,TRBV5-1,-
ATSRGAGGLGEQY,TRBV15,-
ASSRRGGRGGLETQY,TRBV11-2,few
ASSLEGVTSSYNEQF,TRBV6-1,-
ASSQPAGSSADTQY,TRBV23-1,few
ASSTIEAF,TRBV7-8,-
ASSSRDRDRNIQY,TRBV5-6,few
ASSATSQPDTQY,TRBV9,few
ASARPANTEAF,TRBV19,-
ASSQVTGAGETQY,TRBV3-1,few
ATRQFSGNTIY,TRBV12-3/TRBV12-4,few
ASSDRETQY,TRBV7-8,many
ASSSNQGAGEQY,TRBV18,few
ASSPSASNLYEQY,TRBV7-2,-
SAPRQSSTDTQY,TRBV20-1,many
ASSTQAYSNQPQH,TRBV19,-
ASSSHWTGPSHPYGYT,TRBV12-3/TRBV12-4,few
AIRGHRDVEGTEAF,TRBV10-3,-
ASSPPQRGGIEQF,TRBV7-2,many
SVDETDESSYNEQF,TRBV29-1,-
ASSRPGLAQETQY,TRBV7-2,once
ASSFGLAGDYTDTQY,TRBV11-2,-
ASSYRAASTDTQY,TRBV6-5,few
ASSFPGEKDEQF,TRBV12-3/TRBV12-4,-
ASSRGTSEQY,TRBV27,-
ASRASGGAHNEQF,TRBV6-2/TRBV6-3,many
ASSAQKAGYEQY,TRBV9,-
ASSVGLAGGDQETQY,TRBV9,-
SASSGPGNGEF,TRBV20-1,-
ASSYKTGGPHEQF,TRBV6-6,-
ASSFARSNEQF,TRBV7-9,few
ASSRWARGSTDTQY,TRBV6-5,few
ASSQVRGARTETQY,TRBV4-2,few
ASSQPLGLANTGELF,TRBV14,few
ASSRGLEKNIQY,TRBV19,few
SARPLAVSYNEQF,TRBV20-1,many
ASSFLGTNEKLF,TRBV12-3/TRBV12-4,-
ATSGDRAGTEAF,TRBV15,-
ATQGGTEAF,TRBV6-5,many
ASSQVSGTFVYGYT,TRBV4-3,few
ASSQPGSRSESYT,TRBV4-2,few
ASSPVETGLYGYT,TRBV7-2,-
ASSVAGAGTDTQY,TRBV6-2/TRBV6-3,few
ASSPSYYEQY,TRBV7-4,once
ASSLERVRTGELF,TRBV5-1,-
ASRPLTSGGIKEQF,TRBV4-1,-
ASTDPGGADEAF,TRBV28,-
ASSRDPGGTNVLT,TRBV5-1,-
ASSGTSGIGTDTQY,TRBV7-3,few
ASSQGWGGTGELF,TRBV4-1,many
ASSVSSSSYNEQF,TRBV5-4,many